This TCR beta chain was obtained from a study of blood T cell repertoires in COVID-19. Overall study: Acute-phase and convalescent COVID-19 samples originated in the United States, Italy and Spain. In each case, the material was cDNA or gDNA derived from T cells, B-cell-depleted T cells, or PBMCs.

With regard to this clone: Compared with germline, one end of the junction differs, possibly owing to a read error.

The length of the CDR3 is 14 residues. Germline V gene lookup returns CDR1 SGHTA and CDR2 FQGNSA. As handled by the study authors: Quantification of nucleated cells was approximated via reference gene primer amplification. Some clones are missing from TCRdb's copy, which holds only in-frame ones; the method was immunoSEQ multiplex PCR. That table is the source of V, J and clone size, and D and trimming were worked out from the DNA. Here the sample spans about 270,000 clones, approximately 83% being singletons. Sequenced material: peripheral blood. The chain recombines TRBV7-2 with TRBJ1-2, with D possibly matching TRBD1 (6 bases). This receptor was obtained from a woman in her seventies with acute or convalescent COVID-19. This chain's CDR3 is CASSFRQANYGYTF. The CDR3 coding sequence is TGTGCCAGCAGCTTCCGACAGGCTAATTATGGCTACACCTTC.